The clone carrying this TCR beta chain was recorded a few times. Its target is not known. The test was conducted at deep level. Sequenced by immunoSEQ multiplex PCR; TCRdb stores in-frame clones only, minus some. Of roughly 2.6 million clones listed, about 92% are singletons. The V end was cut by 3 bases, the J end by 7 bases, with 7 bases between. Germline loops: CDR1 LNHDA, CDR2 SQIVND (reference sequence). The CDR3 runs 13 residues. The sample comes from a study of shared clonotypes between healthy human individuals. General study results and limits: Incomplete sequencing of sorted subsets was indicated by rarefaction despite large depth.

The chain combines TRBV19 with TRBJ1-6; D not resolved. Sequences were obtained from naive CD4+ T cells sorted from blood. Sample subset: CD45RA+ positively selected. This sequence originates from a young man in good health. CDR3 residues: CASSIDKNSPLHF. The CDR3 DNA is TGTGCCAGTAGTATCGACAAAAATTCACCCCTCCACTTT.